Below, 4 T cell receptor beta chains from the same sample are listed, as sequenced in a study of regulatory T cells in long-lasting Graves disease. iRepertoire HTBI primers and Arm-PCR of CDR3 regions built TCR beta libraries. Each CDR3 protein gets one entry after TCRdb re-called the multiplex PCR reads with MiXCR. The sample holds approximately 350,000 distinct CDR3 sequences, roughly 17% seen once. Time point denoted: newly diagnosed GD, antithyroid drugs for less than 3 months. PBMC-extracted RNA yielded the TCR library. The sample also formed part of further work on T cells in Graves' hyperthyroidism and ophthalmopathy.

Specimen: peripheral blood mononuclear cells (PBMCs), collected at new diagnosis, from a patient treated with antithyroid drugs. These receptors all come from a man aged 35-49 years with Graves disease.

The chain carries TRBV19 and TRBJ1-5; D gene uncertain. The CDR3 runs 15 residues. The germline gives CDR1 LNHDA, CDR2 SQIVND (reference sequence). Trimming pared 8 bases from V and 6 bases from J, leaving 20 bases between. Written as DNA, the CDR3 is TGTGCCAGTTCGAGAGGAGCCCAAGGCAGTCAGCCCCAGCATTTT. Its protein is CASSRGAQGSQPQHF.

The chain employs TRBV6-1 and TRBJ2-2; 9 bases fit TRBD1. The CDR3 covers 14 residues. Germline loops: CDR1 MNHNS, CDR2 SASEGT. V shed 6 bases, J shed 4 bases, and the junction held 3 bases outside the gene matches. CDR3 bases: TGTGCCAGCAGGATACAGGGGGCCACCGGGGAGCTGTTTTTT. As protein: CASRIQGATGELFF.

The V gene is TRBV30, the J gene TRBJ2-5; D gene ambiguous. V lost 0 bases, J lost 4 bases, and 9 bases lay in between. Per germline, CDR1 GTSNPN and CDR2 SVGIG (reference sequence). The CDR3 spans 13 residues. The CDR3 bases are TGTGCCTGGAGTGTTGGGTTTACAGAGACCCAGTACTTC. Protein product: CAWSVGFTETQYF.

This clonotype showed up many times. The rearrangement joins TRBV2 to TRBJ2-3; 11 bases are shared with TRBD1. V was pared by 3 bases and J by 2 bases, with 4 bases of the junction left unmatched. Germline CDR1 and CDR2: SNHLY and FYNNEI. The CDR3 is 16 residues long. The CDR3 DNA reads TGTGCCAGCAGTGACGGGACAGGGGGTGTCACAGATACGCAGTATTTT. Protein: CASSDGTGGVTDTQYF.